This T cell receptor (beta chain) was recovered during a study of tumor and adjacent non-tumor tissue in lung cancer. Overall study context: Each sample yielded millions of productive TCRbeta reads on average.

V was trimmed by 7 bases and J by 7 bases, leaving 13 bases between them. CDR3 length: 11 amino acids. Germline V gives CDR1 SQVTM, CDR2 ANQGSEA. The template was RNA from unsorted bulk tissue. Overall study findings and caveats: Shorter survival was associated with higher TCR diversity in tumors. Tumor tissue had significantly higher TCR diversity than normal lung.

TCRbeta libraries were built with three rounds of nested PCR, modified from ARM-PCR. TCRdb re-derived calls from the multiplex PCR reads in MiXCR, one entry per CDR3 protein. Among 120,000 to 150,000 distinct CDR3 sequences listed, around 66% were seen once. Note on this clonotype: The antigen is undetermined.

The chain carries TRBV29-1 and TRBJ1-1; perhaps TRBD1 as D (5 bases). Sequenced sample: lung tumor tissue. The TCR originated in a man aged 55-75 years with small cell lung cancer. The DNA for the CDR3 is TGCAGCGCCACCGGGAGGGGTGAAGCTTTCTTT. It specifies CSATGRGEAFF.